This T cell receptor (beta chain) was observed in a study of blood T cell repertoires in COVID-19. Study as a whole: PBMCs, B-cell-depleted T cells, or T cells were the source of the cDNA or gDNA that made up the material.

Trimming at V came to 4 bases and at J to 5 bases, leaving 14 bases not matched to a gene. The CDR3 has 17 residues. The germline V gene has CDR1 SGHRS and CDR2 YFSETQ. Original methodology: Reference gene primer amplification in the assay estimated nucleated cell counts. The repertoire was sequenced with immunoSEQ multiplex PCR; TCRdb's copy has only in-frame clones and lacks some. V, J and clone size are those of that table, while D and trimming were read from the DNA. The sample carries 210,000 or so clones, roughly 88% recorded once. Across 20 to 25 US areas, participants ranged in age from roughly 18 to 95 years. Membership in each cohort depended on participant-reported clinical history.

V is TRBV5-1 and J is TRBJ1-1, with TRBD1 matching over 10 bases. The clonotype originates from a woman in her twenties or thirties who had been exposed to COVID-19. Sequencing was carried out using PBMCs or T cells enriched from blood (not recorded which). This CDR3 reads CASSRRQGARRKTEAFF. CDR3 bases: TGCGCCAGCAGCCGTCGACAGGGGGCAAGGCGTAAGACTGAAGCTTTCTTT.